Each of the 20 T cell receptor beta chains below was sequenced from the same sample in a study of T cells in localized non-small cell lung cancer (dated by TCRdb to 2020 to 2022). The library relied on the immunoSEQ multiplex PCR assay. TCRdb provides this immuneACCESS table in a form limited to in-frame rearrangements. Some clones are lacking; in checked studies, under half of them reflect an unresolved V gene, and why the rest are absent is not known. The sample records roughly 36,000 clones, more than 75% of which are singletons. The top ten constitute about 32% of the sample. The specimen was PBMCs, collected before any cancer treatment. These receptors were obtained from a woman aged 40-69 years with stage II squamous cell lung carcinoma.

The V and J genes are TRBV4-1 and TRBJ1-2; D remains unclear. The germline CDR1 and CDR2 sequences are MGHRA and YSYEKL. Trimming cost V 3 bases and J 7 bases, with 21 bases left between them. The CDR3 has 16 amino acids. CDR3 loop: CASSQGETETTGGYTF. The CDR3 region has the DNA TGCGCCAGCAGCCAGGGAGAAACCGAAACTACGGGTGGCTACACCTTC.

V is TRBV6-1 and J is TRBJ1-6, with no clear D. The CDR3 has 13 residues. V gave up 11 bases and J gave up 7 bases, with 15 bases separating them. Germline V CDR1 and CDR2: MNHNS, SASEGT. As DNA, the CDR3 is TGTGCCCTTCAGCGGTCTAGGAATTCACCCCTCCACTTT. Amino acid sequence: CALQRSRNSPLHF.

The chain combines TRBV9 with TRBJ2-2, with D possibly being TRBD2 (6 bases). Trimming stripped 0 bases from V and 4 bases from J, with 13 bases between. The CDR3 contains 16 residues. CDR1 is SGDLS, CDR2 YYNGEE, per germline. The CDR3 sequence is CASSVASSGSTGELFF. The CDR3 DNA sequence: TGTGCCAGCAGCGTAGCTAGTAGCGGATCCACCGGGGAGCTGTTTTTT.

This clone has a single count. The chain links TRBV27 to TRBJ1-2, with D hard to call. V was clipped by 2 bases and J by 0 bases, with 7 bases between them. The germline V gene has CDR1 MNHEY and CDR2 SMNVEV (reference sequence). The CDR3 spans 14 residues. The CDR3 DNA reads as TGTGCCAGCAGTTTAATTGCCTCTAACTATGGCTACACCTTC. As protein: CASSLIASNYGYTF.

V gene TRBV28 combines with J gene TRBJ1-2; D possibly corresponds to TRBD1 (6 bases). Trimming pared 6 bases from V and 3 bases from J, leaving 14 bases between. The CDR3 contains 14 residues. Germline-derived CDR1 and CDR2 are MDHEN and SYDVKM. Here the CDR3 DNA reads TGTGCCAGCAGGGCGCAGGGGAGAGACTATGGCTACACCTTC. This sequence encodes CASRAQGRDYGYTF.

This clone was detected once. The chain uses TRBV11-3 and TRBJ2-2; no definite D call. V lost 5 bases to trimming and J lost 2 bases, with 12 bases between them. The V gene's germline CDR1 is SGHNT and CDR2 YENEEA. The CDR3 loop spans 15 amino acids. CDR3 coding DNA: TGTGCCAGCAGCCGAGAGATGGATAACACCGGGGAGCTGTTTTTT. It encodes CASSREMDNTGELFF.

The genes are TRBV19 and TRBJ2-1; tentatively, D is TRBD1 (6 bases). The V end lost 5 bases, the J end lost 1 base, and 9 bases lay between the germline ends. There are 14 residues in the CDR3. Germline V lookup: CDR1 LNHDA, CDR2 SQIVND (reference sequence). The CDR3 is CASSVTGSYNEQFF. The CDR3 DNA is TGTGCCAGTAGTGTGACAGGATCCTACAATGAGCAGTTCTTC.

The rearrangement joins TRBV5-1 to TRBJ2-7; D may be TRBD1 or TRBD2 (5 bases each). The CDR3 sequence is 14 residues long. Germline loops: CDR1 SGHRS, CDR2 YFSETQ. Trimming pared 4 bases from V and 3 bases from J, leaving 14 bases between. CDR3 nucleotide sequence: TGCGCCAGCAGCCCTGGGTGGGGGTACTACGAGCAGTACGTC. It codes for CASSPGWGYYEQYV.

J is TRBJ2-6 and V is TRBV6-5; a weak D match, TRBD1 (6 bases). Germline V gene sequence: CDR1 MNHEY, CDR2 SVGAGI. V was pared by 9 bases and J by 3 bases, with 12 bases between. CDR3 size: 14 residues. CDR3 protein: CASNRVGGANVLTF. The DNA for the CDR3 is TGTGCCAGTAACAGGGTTGGTGGGGCCAACGTCCTGACTTTC.

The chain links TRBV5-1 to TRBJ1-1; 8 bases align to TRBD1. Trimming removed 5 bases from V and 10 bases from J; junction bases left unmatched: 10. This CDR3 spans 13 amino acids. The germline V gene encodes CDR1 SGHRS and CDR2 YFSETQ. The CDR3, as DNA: TGCGCCAGCAGTTACAGGGGGATTGGGGGAGCTTTCTTT. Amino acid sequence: CASSYRGIGGAFF.

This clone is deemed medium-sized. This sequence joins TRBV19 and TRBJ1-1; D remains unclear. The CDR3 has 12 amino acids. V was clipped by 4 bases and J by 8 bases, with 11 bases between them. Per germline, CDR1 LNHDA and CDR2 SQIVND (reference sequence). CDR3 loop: CASSRAVTEAFF. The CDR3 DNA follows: TGTGCCAGTAGTAGGGCCGTTACGGAAGCTTTCTTT.

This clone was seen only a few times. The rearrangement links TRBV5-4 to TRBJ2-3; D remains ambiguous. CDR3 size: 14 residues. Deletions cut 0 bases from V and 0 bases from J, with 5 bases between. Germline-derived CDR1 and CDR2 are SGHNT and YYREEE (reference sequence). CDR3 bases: TGTGCCAGCAGCTTGGGGAGTAGCACAGATACGCAGTATTTT. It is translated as CASSLGSSTDTQYF.

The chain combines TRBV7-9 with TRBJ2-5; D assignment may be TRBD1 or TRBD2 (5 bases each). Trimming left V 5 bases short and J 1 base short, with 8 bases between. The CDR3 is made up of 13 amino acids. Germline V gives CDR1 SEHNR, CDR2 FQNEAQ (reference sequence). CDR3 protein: CASSPGTQETQYF. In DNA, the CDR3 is TGTGCCAGCAGCCCAGGGACCCAAGAGACCCAGTACTTC.

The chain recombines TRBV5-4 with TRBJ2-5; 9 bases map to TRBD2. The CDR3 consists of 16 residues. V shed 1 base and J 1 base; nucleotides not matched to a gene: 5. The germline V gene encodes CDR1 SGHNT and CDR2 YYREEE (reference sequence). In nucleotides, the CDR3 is TGTGCCAGCAGCTTGTGGCTAGCGGGAAGCCAAGAGACCCAGTACTTC. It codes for CASSLWLAGSQETQYF.

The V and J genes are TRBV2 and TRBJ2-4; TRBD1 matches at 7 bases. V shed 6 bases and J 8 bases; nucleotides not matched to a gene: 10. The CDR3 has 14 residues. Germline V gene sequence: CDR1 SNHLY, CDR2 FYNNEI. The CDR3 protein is CASRLTGSVHIQYF. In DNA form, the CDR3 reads TGTGCCAGCAGGCTGACAGGGAGTGTGCACATTCAGTACTTC.

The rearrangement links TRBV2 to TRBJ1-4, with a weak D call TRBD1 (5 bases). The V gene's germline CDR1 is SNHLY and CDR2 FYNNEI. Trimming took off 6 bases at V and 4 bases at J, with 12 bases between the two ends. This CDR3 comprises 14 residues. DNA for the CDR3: TGTGCCAGCAGGGGGGGGACCGTTAATGAAAAACTGTTTTTT. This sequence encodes CASRGGTVNEKLFF.

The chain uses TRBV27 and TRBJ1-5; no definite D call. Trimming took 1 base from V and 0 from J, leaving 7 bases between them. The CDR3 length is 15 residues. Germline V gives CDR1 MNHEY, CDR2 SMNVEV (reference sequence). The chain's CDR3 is CASSLFWSSNQPQHF. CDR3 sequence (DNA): TGTGCCAGCAGTTTATTTTGGTCTAGCAATCAGCCCCAGCATTTT.

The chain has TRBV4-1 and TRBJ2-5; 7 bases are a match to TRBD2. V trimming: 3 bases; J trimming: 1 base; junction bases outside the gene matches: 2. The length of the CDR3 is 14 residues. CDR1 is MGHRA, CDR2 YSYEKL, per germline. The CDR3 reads CASSHTSVQETQYF. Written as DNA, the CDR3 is TGCGCCAGCAGCCACACTAGCGTCCAAGAGACCCAGTACTTC.

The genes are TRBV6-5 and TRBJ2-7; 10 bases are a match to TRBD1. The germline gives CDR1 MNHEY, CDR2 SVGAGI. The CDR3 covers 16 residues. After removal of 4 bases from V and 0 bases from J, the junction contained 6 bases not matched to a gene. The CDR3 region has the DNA TGTGCCAGCAGTTCCGGGACAGGGGCAACCTCCTACGAGCAGTACTTC. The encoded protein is CASSSGTGATSYEQYF.

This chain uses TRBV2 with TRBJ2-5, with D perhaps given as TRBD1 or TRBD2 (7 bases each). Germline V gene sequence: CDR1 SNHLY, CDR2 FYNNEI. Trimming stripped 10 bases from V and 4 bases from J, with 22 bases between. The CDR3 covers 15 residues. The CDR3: CATGGAAPGGETQYF. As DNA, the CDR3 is TGTGCCACAGGGGGAGCGGCCCCGGGGGGAGAGACCCAGTACTTC.